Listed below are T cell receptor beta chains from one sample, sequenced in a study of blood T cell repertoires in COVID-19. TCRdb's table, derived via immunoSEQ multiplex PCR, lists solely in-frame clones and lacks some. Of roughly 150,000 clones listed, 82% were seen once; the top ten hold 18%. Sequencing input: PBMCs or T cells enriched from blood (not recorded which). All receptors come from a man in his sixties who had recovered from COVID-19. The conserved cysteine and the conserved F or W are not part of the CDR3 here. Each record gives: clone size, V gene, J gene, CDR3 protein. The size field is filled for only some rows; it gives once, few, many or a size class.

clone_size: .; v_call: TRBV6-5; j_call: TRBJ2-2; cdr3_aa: ASSGTGHTGELF
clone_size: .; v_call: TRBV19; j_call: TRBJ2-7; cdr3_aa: ASMGSRGKFDEQY
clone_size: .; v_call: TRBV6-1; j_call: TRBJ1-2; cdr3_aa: ASSDLGAGYT
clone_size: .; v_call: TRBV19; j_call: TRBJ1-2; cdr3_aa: ASSKIGQGGNYGYT
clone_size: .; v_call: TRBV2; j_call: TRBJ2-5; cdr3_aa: ASSESAQY
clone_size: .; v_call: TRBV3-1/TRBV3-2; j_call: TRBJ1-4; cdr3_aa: ASSSGAQVRELF
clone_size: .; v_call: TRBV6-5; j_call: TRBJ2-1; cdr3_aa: ASSSSGGARSEQF
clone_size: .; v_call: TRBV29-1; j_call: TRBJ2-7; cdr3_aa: SVDRGAPTSYEQY
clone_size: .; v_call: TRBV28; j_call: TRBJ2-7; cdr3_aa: ASLEAGGRYEQY
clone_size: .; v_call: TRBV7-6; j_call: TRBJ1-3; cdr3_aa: ASSRTGAGNTIY
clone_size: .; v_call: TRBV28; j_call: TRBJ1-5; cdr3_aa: ASRPTGGSGNQPQH
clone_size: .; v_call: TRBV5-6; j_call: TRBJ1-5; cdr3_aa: ASSLGDQPQH
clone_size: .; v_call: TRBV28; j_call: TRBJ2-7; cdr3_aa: ASSLAAAGTYEQY
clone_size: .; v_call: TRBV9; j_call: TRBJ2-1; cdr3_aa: ASSVVAAPSSYNEQF
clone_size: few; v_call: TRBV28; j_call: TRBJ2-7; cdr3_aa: ATLLDRGGYEQY
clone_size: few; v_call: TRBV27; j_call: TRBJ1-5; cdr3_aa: AAGQGAQPQH
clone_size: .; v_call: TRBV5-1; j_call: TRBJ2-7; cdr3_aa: ASRVGSDTYEQY
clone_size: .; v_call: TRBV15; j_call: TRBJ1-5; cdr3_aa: ATSGETGAGNQPQH
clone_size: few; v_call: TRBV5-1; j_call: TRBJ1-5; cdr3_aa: ASSLGADQPQH
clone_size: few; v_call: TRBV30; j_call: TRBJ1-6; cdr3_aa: ASTGVPSNSPLH
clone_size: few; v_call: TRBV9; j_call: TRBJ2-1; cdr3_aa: ASSYVGGALNEQF
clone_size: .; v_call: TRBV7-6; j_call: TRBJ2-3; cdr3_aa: ASSLAHRTSTDTQY
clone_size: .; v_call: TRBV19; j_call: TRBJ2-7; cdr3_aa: ASSIGTGEFEQY